This TCR beta chain is from a study of blood T cell repertoires in COVID-19. Study background: Some COVID-19 samples were acute and others convalescent; all came from the United States, Italy and Spain.

Authors' data handling: Amplification of reference gene primers provided the estimated nucleated cell counts. TCRdb keeps only in-frame clones here, not all; method: immunoSEQ multiplex PCR. The DNA gave D and trimming, while V, J and clone size come from that table. This table has 85,000 to 110,000 clones, under 90% appearing once. Germline V lookup: CDR1 SGHNT, CDR2 YENEEA. The germline V and J ends were trimmed by 5 bases and 7 bases, with 18 bases remaining between them. This CDR3 has 15 amino acids. Source material: peripheral blood. The receptor was isolated from a human donor in a cohort sampled during active or convalescent COVID-19. The chain is built from TRBV11-3 and TRBJ2-1; the D gene is possibly TRBD1 (6 bases). The CDR3 nucleotides read TGTGCCAGCAGCACTCGTCTGGGGGCCGAGAATGAGCAGTTCTTC. Amino acids: CASSTRLGAENEQFF.